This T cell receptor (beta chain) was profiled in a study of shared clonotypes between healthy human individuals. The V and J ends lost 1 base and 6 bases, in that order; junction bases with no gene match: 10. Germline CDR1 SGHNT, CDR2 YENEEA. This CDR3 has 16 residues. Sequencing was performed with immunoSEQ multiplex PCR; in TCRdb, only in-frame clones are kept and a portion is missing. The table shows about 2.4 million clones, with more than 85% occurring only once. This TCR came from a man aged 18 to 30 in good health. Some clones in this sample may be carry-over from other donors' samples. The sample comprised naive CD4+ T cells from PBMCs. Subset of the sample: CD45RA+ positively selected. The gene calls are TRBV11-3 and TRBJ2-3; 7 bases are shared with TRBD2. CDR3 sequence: CASSLGGLRLLDTQYF. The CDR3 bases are TGTGCCAGCAGCTTAGGGGGACTAAGGCTTTTGGATACGCAGTATTTT. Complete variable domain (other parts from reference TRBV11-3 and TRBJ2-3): EAGVVQSPRYKIIEKKQPVAFWCNPISGHNTLYWYLQNLGQGPELLIRYENEEAVDDSQLPKDRFSAERLKGVDSTLKIQPAELGDSAVYLCASSLGGLRLLDTQYFGPGTRLTVL.